These 30 T cell receptor beta chains originate from one sample sequenced in a study of T-cell memory formation after mild COVID-19. TCRdb re-called the 5' RACE reads with MiXCR, one entry per CDR3 protein. Found here are 130,000 to 150,000 distinct CDR3 sequences, 19% of them singletons; the top ten hold around 2.4%. The sample was PBMCs or a T cell subset sorted from them (not recorded which). Every receptor here comes from an adult woman who had mild COVID-19 (a few samples of this study predate the infection). Cell type and time point are not known.

This clonotype was observed a few times. The rearrangement joins TRBV5-1 to TRBJ2-3; D perhaps matches TRBD1 (7 bases). The CDR3 is made up of 13 amino acids. The V and J ends lost 2 bases and 6 bases respectively, with 10 bases between them. In germline, CDR1 is SGHRS, CDR2 YFSETQ. In DNA, the CDR3 is TGCGCCAGCAGCTTCCCAGGGGGGGATACGCAGTATTTT. Encoded protein: CASSFPGGDTQYF.

In its sample, this clonotype was seen a few times. The chain is built from TRBV7-2 and TRBJ2-5; maybe TRBD2 (5 bases). The germline V gene encodes CDR1 SGHTA and CDR2 FQGNSA. CDR3 length equals 12 residues. The V gene lost 4 bases and the J gene lost 4 bases, with 7 bases spanning the gap. The CDR3 region has the DNA TGTGCCAGCAGCTCTAGCAGAGAGACCCAGTACTTC. Its protein product is CASSSSRETQYF.

Notes on this clonotype: At one end, the junction sequence differs from germline, possibly due to a read error. The genes are TRBV10-3 and TRBJ1-2, with D possibly matching TRBD1 (5 bases). This CDR3 comprises 13 residues. CDR1 is ENHRY and CDR2 is SYGVKD in the germline V gene. CDR3 nucleotides: TGTGCCATCAGTGAGTGGGGGGAGGAAACCAACTTCTTC. It translates to CAISEWGEETNFF.

This clonotype was seen ten or more times. The chain employs TRBV20-1 and TRBJ1-5, with a possible D match to TRBD1 (5 bases). CDR1 is DFQATT, CDR2 SNEGSKA, per germline (reference sequence). Trimming cost V 6 bases and J 3 bases, with 18 bases left between them. The CDR3 length is 15 residues. CDR3 residues: CSANTGVPTNQPQHF. The CDR3, as DNA: TGCAGTGCGAACACGGGGGTGCCCACCAATCAGCCCCAGCATTTT.

J is TRBJ2-3 and V is TRBV18; 10 nucleotides line up with TRBD2. CDR1 and CDR2 from the germline V gene are KGHSH and LQKENI. Losses at the gene ends were 0 bases for V and 4 bases for J; bases not matched to a gene: 4. CDR3 length: 16 amino acids. In DNA, the CDR3 is TGTGCCAGCTCACCACCAGGGACTAGCGTCCCAGATACGCAGTATTTT. Translation: CASSPPGTSVPDTQYF.

This clonotype was seen a handful of times. The chain links TRBV2 to TRBJ2-1; TRBD1 aligns across 9 bases. This CDR3 contains 14 residues. Germline assignment: CDR1 SNHLY and CDR2 FYNNEI. After removal of 6 bases from V and 7 bases from J, the junction contained 7 bases not matched to a gene. CDR3 nucleotides: TGTGCCAGCAGCCTGGACAGGGGTAAGAATGAGCAGTTCTTC. This translates into CASSLDRGKNEQFF.

This clonotype was recorded a few times. V and J are TRBV29-1 and TRBJ2-1; D gene ambiguous. Trimming pared 5 bases from V and 9 bases from J, leaving 11 bases between. The CDR3 length is 11 residues. Germline CDR1 is SQVTM and CDR2 is ANQGSEA. The CDR3 sequence is CSVTPKSEQFF. The CDR3 nucleotides are TGCAGCGTTACCCCCAAGAGTGAGCAGTTCTTC.

In this sample, this clonotype turned up many times. The rearrangement links TRBV7-3 to TRBJ2-1, with a weak D call TRBD2 (7 bases). The germline V gene encodes CDR1 SGHTA and CDR2 FQGTGA. V was trimmed by 1 base and J by 0 bases, leaving 22 bases between them. The CDR3 covers 20 residues. In DNA form, the CDR3 reads TGTGCCAGCAGCTTAAAGGCGGGGAGGCTAGCGGACAGCTCCTACAATGAGCAGTTCTTC. Translating gives CASSLKAGRLADSSYNEQFF.

The sample holds a few counts of this clonotype. The chain is built from TRBV19 and TRBJ2-7; D possibly uses TRBD1 or TRBD2 (5 bases each). The CDR3 spans 15 residues. The V gene lost 5 bases and the J gene lost 4 bases, with 18 bases spanning the gap. The germline V gene encodes CDR1 LNHDA and CDR2 SQIVND (reference sequence). The CDR3 is CASSDGTASLYEQYF. CDR3 in DNA: TGTGCCAGTAGTGATGGGACCGCAAGTCTTTACGAGCAGTACTTC. The full variable domain, its missing parts supplied by reference TRBV19 and TRBJ2-7, is DGGITQSPKYLFRKEGQNVTLSCEQNLNHDAMYWYRQDPGQGLRLIYYSQIVNDFQKGDIAEGYSVSREKKESFPLTVTSAQKNPTAFYLCASSDGTASLYEQYFGPGTRLTVT.

This chain uses TRBV11-2 with TRBJ2-7; a weak D match, TRBD1 (6 bases). The CDR3 spans 21 residues. Trimming removed 1 base from V and 3 bases from J, with 31 bases in between. CDR1 and CDR2 (germline): SGHAT, FQNNGV. This CDR3 is CASSLADFSFRDTQGHYEQYF. For the CDR3, the DNA is TGTGCCAGCAGCTTAGCCGACTTCTCCTTCCGGGACACCCAGGGTCACTACGAGCAGTACTTC.

This chain uses TRBV12-3 or TRBV12-4 with TRBJ2-2; TRBD1 might be the D (5 bases). V shed 2 bases and J shed 6 bases, with 13 bases lying between them. The CDR3 is made up of 15 amino acids. In DNA, the CDR3 is TGTGCCAGCAGTTTATCTGGGGCCTCGGCCGGGGAGCTGTTTTTT. It specifies CASSLSGASAGELFF.

Worth noting for this clonotype: At one of its ends the junction is not consistent with the germline gene, which may arise from a read error. The chain is built from TRBV7-9 and TRBJ1-1; D gene ambiguous. Germline assignment: CDR1 SEHNR and CDR2 FQNEAQ (reference sequence). This CDR3 is 11 amino acids long. CDR3 sequence reads: CASSLVQSGPF. Written as DNA, the CDR3 is TGTGCCAGCAGCTTAGTCCAAAGCGGGCCCTTT.

The gene calls are TRBV5-1 and TRBJ1-1; perhaps TRBD1 as D (5 bases). Germline V gene data show CDR1 as SGHRS and CDR2 as YFSETQ. This CDR3 contains 15 residues. Trimming took 2 bases from V and 1 from J, leaving 12 bases between them. The CDR3 loop reads CASSFPQGGNTEAFF. For the CDR3, the DNA is TGCGCCAGCAGCTTCCCGCAGGGAGGGAACACTGAAGCTTTCTTT.

This clonotype has only a few counts. The chain carries TRBV4-1 and TRBJ2-7; D call uncertain. This CDR3 comprises 14 residues. Germline V gene lookup returns CDR1 MGHRA and CDR2 YSYEKL. Trimming left V 0 bases short and J 3 bases short, with 9 bases between. The CDR3 region is CASSQDENHYEQYF. DNA for the CDR3: TGCGCCAGCAGCCAAGATGAGAACCACTACGAGCAGTACTTC.

The gene calls are TRBV12-3 or TRBV12-4 and TRBJ1-1; D unresolved. The CDR3 loop spans 13 amino acids. V shed 3 bases and J shed 1 base, with 6 bases lying between them. The CDR3 DNA is TGTGCCAGCAGTTTTCAGCAGAACACTGAAGCTTTCTTT. Residues: CASSFQQNTEAFF.

This rearrangement joins TRBV5-1 to TRBJ1-3; tentative D call: TRBD1 (6 bases). The germline gives CDR1 SGHRS, CDR2 YFSETQ. CDR3 length: 13 residues. Between the trimmed V and J ends, which lost 0 bases and 9 bases, there was a span of 10 bases. For the CDR3, the DNA is TGCGCCAGCAGCTTGGACGGGGGGGCCACCATATATTTT. It specifies CASSLDGGATIYF.

This clonotype has at least ten counts. The chain combines TRBV24-1 with TRBJ2-5, with D perhaps matching TRBD2 (6 bases). CDR1 and CDR2 from the germline V gene are KGHDR and SFDVKD. CDR3 length: 14 amino acids. V lost 4 bases and J 3 bases, leaving 11 bases between the germline ends. CDR3 nucleotides: TGTGCCACCAGTGACGCGGGACTGGAAGAGACCCAGTACTTC. Translated, it gives CATSDAGLEETQYF.

This chain links TRBV27 with TRBJ1-2; 7 bases are shared with TRBD1. Germline loops: CDR1 MNHEY, CDR2 SMNVEV (reference sequence). With V trimmed by 6 bases and J by 0 bases, 7 bases remained unmatched. The length of the CDR3 is 15 residues. The CDR3 nucleotides read TGTGCCAGCAGGGAAGCCGGGACAGCTAACTATGGCTACACCTTC. Translation gives CASREAGTANYGYTF.

This clonotype was detected only a few times. The rearrangement joins TRBV5-1 to TRBJ2-1; the match to TRBD1 covers 9 bases. The CDR3 contains 16 residues. With V trimmed by 4 bases and J by 0 bases, 5 bases remained unmatched. The germline V gene encodes CDR1 SGHRS and CDR2 YFSETQ. As DNA, the CDR3 is TGCGCCAGCAGCGGGACAGGGCCGAGCTCCTACAATGAGCAGTTCTTC. It specifies CASSGTGPSSYNEQFF.

In its sample, this clonotype was seen a few times. This chain links TRBV27 with TRBJ2-4; the D gene is possibly TRBD1 (7 bases). The CDR3 is 14 amino acids. V was clipped by 3 bases and J by 6 bases, with 12 bases between them. CDR1 is MNHEY and CDR2 is SMNVEV in the germline V gene (reference sequence). CDR3 DNA sequence: TGTGCCAGCAGTTTGGAGGGGGCTAGAAACATTCAGTACTTC. It yields the protein CASSLEGARNIQYF.

The CDR3 sequence: CASSPGRGGTDTQYF. The CDR3 bases are TGTGCCAGCAGCCCCGGGCGGGGGGGAACAGATACGCAGTATTTT. The V gene is TRBV6-6, the J gene TRBJ2-3, with 9 bases fitting TRBD2. After removal of 6 bases from V and 3 bases from J, the junction contained 7 bases not matched to a gene. Per the germline V gene, CDR1 is MNHNY and CDR2 is SVGAGI (reference sequence). The CDR3 runs to 15 residues.

The V call is TRBV6-5, the J call TRBJ1-6; D is ambiguous. Looked up from germline, CDR1 is MNHEY and CDR2 is SVGAGI. V was trimmed by 0 bases and J by 7 bases, leaving 10 bases between them. This CDR3 is 15 amino acids long. CDR3 region: CASSYSWEGNSPLHF. The CDR3 DNA follows: TGTGCCAGCAGTTACTCGTGGGAGGGCAATTCACCCCTCCACTTT.

This clonotype came up once. The chain is built from TRBV12-3 or TRBV12-4 and TRBJ1-5, with 8 bases fitting TRBD1. With 6 bases clipped from V and 7 bases from J, the junction kept 8 bases outside the gene matches. CDR3 length equals 14 residues. CDR3 sequence reads: CASRRTGNGQPQHF. The CDR3 DNA is TGTGCCAGCAGGCGGACAGGGAACGGGCAGCCCCAGCATTTT.

The chain is built from TRBV5-1 and TRBJ2-5; 8 bases are a match to TRBD1. Per germline, CDR1 SGHRS and CDR2 YFSETQ. Trimming removed 4 bases from V and 2 bases from J; junction bases left unmatched: 4. The CDR3 has 14 residues. This chain's CDR3 is CASSNGQGQETQYF. The CDR3 DNA is TGCGCCAGCAGCAACGGACAGGGACAAGAGACCCAGTACTTC.

The V gene is TRBV6-5, the J gene TRBJ2-3, with TRBD1 matching 9 bases. The CDR3 is 15 amino acids. Germline V gene data show CDR1 as MNHEY and CDR2 as SVGAGI. Losses at the gene ends were 2 bases for V and 4 bases for J; bases not matched to a gene: 4. The CDR3 coding sequence is TGTGCCAGCAGTTACGAGGGACAGGGCTCAGATACGCAGTATTTT. Its protein product is CASSYEGQGSDTQYF.

This clonotype was seen a few times. The chain recombines TRBV18 with TRBJ1-4, with a weak D call TRBD1 (6 bases). The germline V gene has CDR1 KGHSH and CDR2 LQKENI. The length of the CDR3 is 13 residues. V was clipped by 6 bases and J by 7 bases, with 12 bases between them. The CDR3 nucleotides are TGTGCCAGCTCTCGGGACATCACTGAAAAACTGTTTTTT. It encodes CASSRDITEKLFF.

V and J are TRBV5-1 and TRBJ2-3, with D hard to call. The CDR3 loop spans 15 amino acids. Trimming pared 1 base from V and 2 bases from J, leaving 11 bases between. CDR1 SGHRS and CDR2 YFSETQ come from the germline V gene. The CDR3 reads CASSLNLRSTDTQYF. DNA of the CDR3: TGCGCCAGCAGCTTGAATCTTCGGTCCACAGATACGCAGTATTTT.

V gene TRBV6-2 or TRBV6-3 combines with J gene TRBJ1-1; 9 bases line up with TRBD1. After removal of 7 bases from V and 6 bases from J, the junction contained 12 bases not matched to a gene. From germline, CDR1 is MNHEY and CDR2 SVGEGT. The CDR3 covers 15 residues. Here the CDR3 DNA reads TGTGCCAGCAACCATCCACAGGGGGCGAGGGCTGAAGCTTTCTTT. Amino acid sequence: CASNHPQGARAEAFF.

J is TRBJ1-1 and V is TRBV5-1, with TRBD1 as a possible D gene (5 bases). V was trimmed by 5 bases and J by 2 bases, leaving 13 bases between them. Germline V lookup: CDR1 SGHRS, CDR2 YFSETQ. The CDR3 loop spans 14 amino acids. Here the CDR3 DNA reads TGCGCCAGCAGGATGGGGGGGTTCAACACTGAAGCTTTCTTT. It codes for CASRMGGFNTEAFF.

This clonotype has only a few counts. The rearrangement joins TRBV7-3 to TRBJ2-5; the match to TRBD2 covers 8 bases. The germline gives CDR1 SGHTA, CDR2 FQGTGA. CDR3 length: 17 amino acids. Trimming at V came to 1 base and at J to 0 bases, leaving 7 bases not matched to a gene. DNA of the CDR3: TGTGCCAGCAGCTTAAGAGGGGCGGGAGGTTACCAAGAGACCCAGTACTTC. Translation gives CASSLRGAGGYQETQYF.